The T cell receptor beta chain described here comes from a study of blood T cell repertoires in COVID-19 (dated by TCRdb to the early 2020s). In terms of the full investigation: Collaborator samples came from the United States, Italy and Spain and covered acute and convalescent phases of COVID-19. The prospective study material was composed of cDNA or gDNA derived from T cells, B-cell-depleted T cells, or PBMCs. The dataset comprised deeply sampled blood TCRbeta repertoires from subjects exposed to, actively infected with, or recovered from COVID-19. A freely available public database, intended as a resource for researchers studying the immune response to SARS-CoV-2, is where the repertoires were released. The samples were drawn from the first 160 participants of the ongoing ImmuneRACE study and from some 1,300 subjects provided by 6 global collaborators. Sample metadata almost always included a de-identified subject ID, COVID-19 status, age in years and sex. Where available, HLA class I and class II types were obtained from metadata supplied by the sample provider rather than from assay-based typing. The paper as a whole reports these results and caveats: The amount of clinical and demographic metadata varied by source and participant and was provided uncurated.

TCRbeta CDR3 regions were amplified from genomic DNA by means of the immunoSEQ Assay, a bias-controlled multiplex PCR. As for the authors' bioinformatics: The number of nucleated cells in each sample was estimated by amplification of reference gene primers within the assay. Sequence reads were collapsed and filtered to measure the absolute abundance of every unique TCRbeta CDR3 rearrangement. For each sample, productive Simpson clonality was calculated as the square root of Simpson's diversity index over productive rearrangements. The table was pulled from immuneACCESS by TCRdb, which kept in-frame rearrangements only. Such tables lose some clones; where checked, under half of the loss comes from unresolved V genes, and the rest has no known cause. Clonal size and the V and J genes are those of that table, whereas D and trimming came from the DNA. The sample profile shows more than 150,000 clones; almost 80% of them were found once. The ten largest clones capture approximately 15% of the sample.

Participants in the prospective study were aged roughly 18 to 100 years, lived in about two dozen United States geographic areas, and enrolled through a virtual design. In the prospective study, cohorts were assigned on the basis of participant-reported clinical history obtained from a screening survey and a study questionnaire. ImmuneRACE Cohort 3 recovered participants were defined by two consecutive negative NP/OP PCR tests, healthcare professional clearance, or symptom resolution. Mobile phlebotomists in the prospective study collected whole blood, serum and a nasopharyngeal or oropharyngeal swab from every participant. Participants in the prospective study had the option to provide additional blood draws and questionnaires over an approximately two-month period. Prospective study blood samples were shipped either frozen or at room temperature before DNA extraction. This clone was counted between two and nine times. Its antigen has not been determined. It has no much larger one-base neighbor in the sample; base qualities were not kept.

This receptor was identified in a woman between 50 and 59 years old who had recovered from COVID-19. Sequencing was done on a sample of PBMCs or T cells enriched from blood (not recorded which).

CDR3 sequence: CASSQEPTEPKSSSYEQYF. The base sequence is TGCGCCAGCAGCCAAGAACCTACAGAGCCGAAGAGTTCCAGCTACGAGCAGTACTTC. Recombination joined TRBV4-1 with TRBJ2-7; the D gene identity is not certain. The CDR3 measures 19 amino acids from cysteine to phenylalanine. The retained sequence is limited to the CDR3, 57 bases, with the frame set at the first base. V drops 0 bases and J drops 3 bases, leaving 24 bases in between. Reading the germline V gene gives CDR1 MGHRA and CDR2 YSYEKL.